This TCR beta chain originates from a study of Ad26.COV2.S vaccination and SARS-CoV-2 variants. This table comes from immunoSEQ multiplex PCR, and its TCRdb copy is limited to in-frame clones, with some not included. Of 250,000 to 300,000 clones in the sample, about 87% were seen once. Treatment indicated: around 19 received Ad26.COV2.S at low or high dose, single or two shots; about five received placebo; per-sample allocation not given. Sampling happened 63 days after the first vaccine or placebo injection. There are 14 residues in the CDR3. Trimming removed 2 bases at V and 8 bases at J, with 12 bases between. Germline values: CDR1 MGHRA, CDR2 YSYEKL.

The specimen comprised peripheral blood, sampled in a trial of Ad26.COV2.S vaccine versus placebo. The receptor was isolated from a person between 18 and 65 years old who received the Ad26.COV2.S COVID-19 vaccine or a placebo. The V and J genes are TRBV4-1 and TRBJ1-4; D not resolved. CDR3 DNA: TGCGCCAGCAGCCAAAATCAAGGCAGGGAAAAACTGTTTTTT. Its translation: CASSQNQGREKLFF.